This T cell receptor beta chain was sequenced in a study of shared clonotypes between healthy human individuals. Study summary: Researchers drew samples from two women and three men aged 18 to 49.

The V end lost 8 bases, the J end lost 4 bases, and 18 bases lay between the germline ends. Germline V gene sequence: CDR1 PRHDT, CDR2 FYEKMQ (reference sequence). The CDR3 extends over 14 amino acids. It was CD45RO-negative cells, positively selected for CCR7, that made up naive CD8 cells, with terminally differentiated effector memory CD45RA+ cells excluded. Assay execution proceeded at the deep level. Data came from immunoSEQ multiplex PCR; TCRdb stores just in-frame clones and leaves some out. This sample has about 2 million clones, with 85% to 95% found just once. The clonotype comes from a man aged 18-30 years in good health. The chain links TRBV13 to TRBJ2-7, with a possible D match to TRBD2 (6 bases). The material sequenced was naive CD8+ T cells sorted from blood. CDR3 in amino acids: CASSSSAVWYEQYF. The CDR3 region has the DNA TGTGCCAGCTCATCTAGCGCGGTTTGGTACGAGCAGTACTTC.